These T cell receptor beta chains were read from a single sample in a study of beta chain features in type 1 diabetes. The assay was immunoSEQ multiplex PCR, and TCRdb's table has in-frame clones only and misses some. The repertoire has around 500,000 clones, over 9.5% of them found once; the top ten carry over 0.035%. Material for sequencing was naive CD4+ T cells from blood. These receptors were obtained from a woman aged 18-29 years in good health. The CDR3 runs from the conserved cysteine through the conserved F or W. D genes are given only for firm matches. Size tells how often a clone was seen (once, few, many) or the class of an expanded clone, and some rows leave it out.

D	V	size	J	length	CDR3	DNA
-	TRBV5-6	-	TRBJ2-2	14	CASSPRQNTGELFF	TGTGCCAGCAGCCCGCGACAGAACACCGGGGAGCTGTTTTTT
TRBD1	TRBV7-2	few	TRBJ2-5	13	CASRDRTQETQYF	TGTGCCAGCAGGGACAGGACCCAAGAGACCCAGTACTTC
TRBD1	TRBV7-9	-	TRBJ2-1	14	CASSARDRLNEQFF	TGTGCCAGCAGCGCAAGGGACAGACTCAATGAGCAGTTCTTC
-	TRBV5-1	-	TRBJ2-2	14	CASSSLTSAGELFF	TGCGCCAGCAGCTCCCTAACCAGCGCCGGGGAGCTGTTTTTT
-	TRBV4-3	-	TRBJ2-2	16	CASSTQGGLNTGELFF	TGCGCCAGCAGCACCCAGGGCGGGTTAAACACCGGGGAGCTGTTTTTT
TRBD1	TRBV30	-	TRBJ2-3	16	CAWSTGTGVSTDTQYF	TGTGCCTGGAGTACCGGGACAGGGGTCAGCACAGATACGCAGTATTTT
-	TRBV7-9	-	TRBJ2-7	12	CASSLDNYEQYF	TGTGCCAGCAGCCTTGACAATTACGAGCAGTACTTC
TRBD2	TRBV7-2	few	TRBJ2-7	15	CASSLGMAGVREQYF	TGTGCCAGCAGCTTAGGGATGGCGGGAGTACGCGAGCAGTACTTC
-	TRBV7-3	-	TRBJ2-1	16	CASSSQPLGPYNEQFF	TGTGCCAGCAGCTCGCAACCTTTAGGGCCCTACAATGAGCAGTTCTTC
-	TRBV6-5	-	TRBJ2-4	13	CASSWDAGNIQYF	TGTGCCAGCAGTTGGGACGCTGGCAACATTCAGTACTTC
TRBD2	TRBV29-1	few	TRBJ2-1	15	CSVDDGRALFNEQFF	TGCAGCGTTGATGACGGGAGGGCGTTATTTAATGAGCAGTTCTTC
-	TRBV29-1	-	TRBJ1-2	14	CSVDERQTFYGYTF	TGCAGCGTTGACGAAAGACAGACCTTCTATGGCTACACCTTC
-	TRBV30	few	TRBJ2-2	16	CAWSPPRRTNTGELFF	TGTGCCTGGAGTCCCCCGCGCAGGACGAACACCGGGGAGCTGTTTTTT
-	TRBV6-5	-	TRBJ1-1	15	CASSYGRGQNTEAFF	TGTGCCAGCAGTTACGGTAGGGGACAGAACACTGAAGCTTTCTTT
-	TRBV5-1	-	TRBJ2-2	14	CASRSQGGTGELFF	TGCGCCAGCAGATCACAGGGTGGGACCGGGGAGCTGTTTTTT
TRBD1	TRBV4-2	-	TRBJ2-4	15	CASSQIGQAQNIQYF	TGTGCCAGCAGCCAAATCGGACAGGCGCAAAACATTCAGTACTTC
-	TRBV4-2	few	TRBJ2-7	14	CASSHGRLTIEQYF	TGTGCCAGCAGCCACGGGCGGCTGACTATCGAGCAGTACTTC
-	TRBV5-4	-	TRBJ2-3	13	CASSSGPGDTQYF	TGTGCCAGCAGCTCGGGACCTGGGGATACGCAGTATTTT
-	TRBV30	few	TRBJ2-2	11	CAWSSTGELFF	TGTGCCTGGAGCTCCACCGGGGAGCTGTTTTTT
-	TRBV9	-	TRBJ1-1	15	CASSVAVGSYTEAFF	TGTGCCAGCAGCGTAGCAGTTGGAAGCTACACTGAAGCTTTCTTT
-	TRBV30	few	TRBJ2-1	11	CAWSVRRGQFF	TGTGCCTGGAGTGTAAGGAGAGGGCAGTTCTTC
-	TRBV4-3	-	TRBJ1-1	14	CASSQDRGVREAFF	TGCGCCAGCAGCCAAGATCGGGGGGTTCGTGAAGCTTTCTTT
TRBD2	TRBV7-8	-	TRBJ2-2	16	CASSLVGSGSTGELFF	TGTGCCAGCAGCTTAGTAGGAAGCGGGAGCACCGGGGAGCTGTTTTTT
TRBD1	TRBV6-6	few	TRBJ2-4	14	CASRRDRAQNIQYF	TGTGCCAGCAGACGCGACAGGGCCCAAAACATTCAGTACTTC
TRBD1	TRBV5-4	few	TRBJ2-1	15	CASSLADRDLDEQFF	TGTGCCAGCAGCTTGGCGGACAGGGATCTAGATGAGCAGTTCTTC
TRBD1	TRBV7-2	many	TRBJ2-3	14	CASSGTGGTDTQYF	TGTGCCAGCAGCGGGACAGGGGGCACAGATACGCAGTATTTT
TRBD1	TRBV14	few	TRBJ2-3	15	CASSIRQGVTDTQYF	TGTGCCAGCAGCATACGACAGGGAGTCACAGATACGCAGTATTTT
-	TRBV11-1	few	TRBJ2-6	15	CASSKQGTGANVLTF	TGTGCCAGCAGCAAACAGGGTACTGGGGCCAACGTCCTGACTTTC
-	TRBV5-1	-	TRBJ2-1	14	CASSEQSSYNEQFF	TGCGCCAGCAGCGAACAGAGCTCCTACAATGAGCAGTTCTTC
-	TRBV7-6	-	TRBJ2-3	12	CASSLARDTQYF	TGTGCCAGCAGCTTAGCGAGGGATACGCAGTATTTT
-	TRBV5-1	few	TRBJ2-4	16	CASSLEGTLAKNIQYF	TGCGCCAGCAGCTTGGAAGGAACCTTAGCCAAAAACATTCAGTACTTC
-	TRBV4-2	-	TRBJ2-1	15	CASSQDRGNYNEQFF	TGTGCCAGCAGCCAGGATCGGGGTAACTACAATGAGCAGTTCTTC
-	TRBV30	few	TRBJ2-2	14	CAWSVGRLTGELFF	TGTGCCTGGAGTGTAGGAAGATTAACCGGGGAGCTGTTTTTT
-	TRBV5-1	-	TRBJ2-1	14	CASSWGNSYNEQFF	TGCGCCAGCAGCTGGGGCAACTCCTACAATGAGCAGTTCTTC
-	TRBV30	few	TRBJ1-2	11	CAWSEATGYTF	TGTGCCTGGAGTGAGGCAACTGGCTACACCTTC
-	TRBV4-1	few	TRBJ1-2	16	CASSDPQGPGRYGYTF	TGCGCCAGCAGCGATCCACAGGGACCGGGGCGGTATGGCTACACCTTC
-	TRBV5-3	-	TRBJ1-1	10	CARSLLFAFF	TGTGCCAGAAGCTTGCTTTTCGCTTTCTTT
TRBD1	TRBV7-9	few	TRBJ1-4	13	CASRQTGAGKLFF	TGTGCCAGCAGACAAACAGGGGCAGGAAAACTGTTTTTT
TRBD2	TRBV5-7	few	TRBJ2-7	14	CASSLLREKYEQYF	TGTGCCAGCAGCTTGTTGCGGGAGAAGTACGAGCAGTACTTC
-	TRBV30	few	TRBJ2-1	12	CAWSHQYNEQFF	TGTGCCTGGAGTCATCAATACAATGAGCAGTTCTTC
TRBD1	TRBV9	-	TRBJ2-5	16	CASSVGVSRGRETQYF	TGTGCCAGCAGCGTAGGCGTGTCGAGGGGGCGCGAGACCCAGTACTTC
-	TRBV9	-	TRBJ2-7	14	CASSVSAQNYEQYF	TGTGCCAGCAGCGTGTCAGCCCAAAACTACGAGCAGTACTTC
-	TRBV6-4	few	TRBJ2-3	13	CASSTGFRDTQYF	TGTGCCAGCAGTACAGGATTTCGAGATACGCAGTATTTT